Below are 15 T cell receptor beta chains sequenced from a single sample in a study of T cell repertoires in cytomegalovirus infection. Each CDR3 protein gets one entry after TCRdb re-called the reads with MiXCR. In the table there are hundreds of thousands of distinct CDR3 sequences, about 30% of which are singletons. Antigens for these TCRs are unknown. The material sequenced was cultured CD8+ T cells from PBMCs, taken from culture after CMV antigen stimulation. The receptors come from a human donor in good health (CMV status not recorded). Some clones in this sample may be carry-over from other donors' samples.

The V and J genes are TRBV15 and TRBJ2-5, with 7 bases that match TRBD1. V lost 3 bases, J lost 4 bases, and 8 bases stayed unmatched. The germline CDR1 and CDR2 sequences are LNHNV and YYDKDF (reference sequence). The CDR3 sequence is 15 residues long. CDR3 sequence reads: CATSSGQAGSETQYF. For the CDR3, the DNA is TGTGCCACCAGCAGCGGACAGGCAGGGTCAGAGACCCAGTACTTC.

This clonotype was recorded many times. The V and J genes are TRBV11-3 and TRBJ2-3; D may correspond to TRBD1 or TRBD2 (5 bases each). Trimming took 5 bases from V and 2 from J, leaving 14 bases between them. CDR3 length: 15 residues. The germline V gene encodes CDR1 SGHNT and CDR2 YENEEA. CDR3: CASSETGPPTDTQYF. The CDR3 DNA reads TGTGCCAGCAGCGAAACGGGACCCCCCACAGATACGCAGTATTTT.

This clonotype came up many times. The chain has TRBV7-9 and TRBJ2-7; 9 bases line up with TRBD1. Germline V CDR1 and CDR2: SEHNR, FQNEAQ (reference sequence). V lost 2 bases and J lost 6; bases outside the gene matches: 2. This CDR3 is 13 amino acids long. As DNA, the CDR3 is TGTGCCAGCAGCTTACTACAGGGGGCCGAGCAGTACGTC. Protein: CASSLLQGAEQYV.

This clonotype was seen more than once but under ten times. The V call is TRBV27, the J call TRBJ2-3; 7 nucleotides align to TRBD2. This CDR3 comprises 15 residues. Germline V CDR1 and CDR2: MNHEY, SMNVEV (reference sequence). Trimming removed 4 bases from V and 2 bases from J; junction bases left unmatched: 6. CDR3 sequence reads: CASSSRRELTDTQYF. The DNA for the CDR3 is TGTGCCAGCAGTTCCAGGCGGGAGCTCACAGATACGCAGTATTTT.

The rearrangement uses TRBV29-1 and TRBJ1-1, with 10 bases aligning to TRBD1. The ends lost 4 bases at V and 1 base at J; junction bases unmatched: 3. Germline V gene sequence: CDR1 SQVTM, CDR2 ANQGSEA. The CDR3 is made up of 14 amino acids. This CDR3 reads CSVGRTGGNTEAFF. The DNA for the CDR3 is TGCAGCGTTGGCCGGACAGGGGGGAACACTGAAGCTTTCTTT.

The CDR3, as DNA: TGTGCCAGCACCCTTTCCGCCCGGGAGACCCAGTACTTC. This gives the protein CASTLSARETQYF. The chain is built from TRBV12-3 or TRBV12-4 and TRBJ2-5, with D hard to call. CDR3 size: 13 residues. V dropped 7 bases and J dropped 5 bases, with 14 bases sitting between them.

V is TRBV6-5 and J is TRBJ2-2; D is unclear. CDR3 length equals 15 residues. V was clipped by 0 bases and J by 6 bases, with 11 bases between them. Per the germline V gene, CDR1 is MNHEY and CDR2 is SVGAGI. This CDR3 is CASSYSKQRAGELFF. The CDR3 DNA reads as TGTGCCAGCAGTTACTCGAAACAACGCGCCGGGGAGCTGTTTTTT.

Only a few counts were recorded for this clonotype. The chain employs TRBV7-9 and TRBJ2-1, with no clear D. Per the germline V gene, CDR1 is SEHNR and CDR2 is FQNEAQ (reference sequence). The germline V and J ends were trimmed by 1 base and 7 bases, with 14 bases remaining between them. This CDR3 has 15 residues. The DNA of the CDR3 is TGTGCCAGCAGCTTAGAATGGTCCGTAAATAATGAGCAGTTCTTC. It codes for CASSLEWSVNNEQFF.

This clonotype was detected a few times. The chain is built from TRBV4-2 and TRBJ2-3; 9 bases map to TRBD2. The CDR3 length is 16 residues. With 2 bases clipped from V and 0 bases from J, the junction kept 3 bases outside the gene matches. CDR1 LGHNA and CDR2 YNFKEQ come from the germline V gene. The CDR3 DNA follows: TGTGCCAGCAGCCAAATAGCGGGGGACAGCACAGATACGCAGTATTTT. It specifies CASSQIAGDSTDTQYF.

CDR3 region: CASSQEWGDYGYTF. In nucleotides, the CDR3 is TGTGCCAGCAGCCAAGAGTGGGGCGACTATGGCTACACCTTC. The genes are TRBV5-5 and TRBJ1-2, with a weak D call TRBD1 (5 bases). Germline-derived CDR1 and CDR2 are SGHKS and YYEKEE (reference sequence). The V gene lost 4 bases and the J gene lost 3 bases, with 13 bases spanning the gap. The CDR3 sequence is 14 residues long.

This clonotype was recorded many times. The CDR3 DNA reads as TGTGCCAGCTCACTTGCCGGACAGGGATGGGATGTAGCTTTCTTT. Translating gives CASSLAGQGWDVAFF. The chain joins TRBV18 to TRBJ1-1, with 8 bases aligning to TRBD1. Germline-derived CDR1 and CDR2 are KGHSH and LQKENI. Trimming at V came to 4 bases and at J to 10 bases, leaving 14 bases not matched to a gene. The CDR3 is made up of 15 amino acids. The entire variable domain, with the rest obtained from reference TRBV18 and TRBJ1-1, is as follows: NAGVMQNPRHLVRRRGQEARLRCSPMKGHSHVYWYRQLPEEGLKFMVYLQKENIIDESGMPKERFSAEFPKEGPSILRIQQVVRGDSAAYFCASSLAGQGWDVAFFGQGTRLTVV.

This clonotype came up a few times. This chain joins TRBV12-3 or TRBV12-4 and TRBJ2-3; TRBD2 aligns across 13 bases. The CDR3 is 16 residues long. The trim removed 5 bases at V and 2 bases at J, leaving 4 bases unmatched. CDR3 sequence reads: CASSAGLAGDTDTQYF. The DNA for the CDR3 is TGTGCCAGCAGTGCAGGACTAGCGGGGGACACAGATACGCAGTATTTT.

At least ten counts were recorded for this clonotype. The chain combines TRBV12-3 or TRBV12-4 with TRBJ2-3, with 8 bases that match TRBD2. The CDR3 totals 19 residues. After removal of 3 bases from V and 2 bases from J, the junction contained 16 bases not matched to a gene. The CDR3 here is CASSLGRLTGTRVTDTQYF. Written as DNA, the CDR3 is TGTGCCAGCAGTTTGGGCAGACTCACCGGGACTAGGGTCACAGATACGCAGTATTTT.

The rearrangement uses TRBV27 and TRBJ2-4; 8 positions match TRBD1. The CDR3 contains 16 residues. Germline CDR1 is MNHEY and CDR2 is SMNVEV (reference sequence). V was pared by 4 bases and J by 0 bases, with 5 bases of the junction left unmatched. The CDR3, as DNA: TGTGCCAGCAGTTCCATACAGGGGGAAGCCAAAAACATTCAGTACTTC. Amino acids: CASSSIQGEAKNIQYF.

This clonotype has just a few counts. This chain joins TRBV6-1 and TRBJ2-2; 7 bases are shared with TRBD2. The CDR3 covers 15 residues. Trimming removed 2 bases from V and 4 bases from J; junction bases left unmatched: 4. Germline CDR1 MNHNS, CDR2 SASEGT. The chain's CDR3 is CASSEYGGGTGELFF. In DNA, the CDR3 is TGTGCCAGCAGTGAATATGGCGGGGGCACCGGGGAGCTGTTTTTT.